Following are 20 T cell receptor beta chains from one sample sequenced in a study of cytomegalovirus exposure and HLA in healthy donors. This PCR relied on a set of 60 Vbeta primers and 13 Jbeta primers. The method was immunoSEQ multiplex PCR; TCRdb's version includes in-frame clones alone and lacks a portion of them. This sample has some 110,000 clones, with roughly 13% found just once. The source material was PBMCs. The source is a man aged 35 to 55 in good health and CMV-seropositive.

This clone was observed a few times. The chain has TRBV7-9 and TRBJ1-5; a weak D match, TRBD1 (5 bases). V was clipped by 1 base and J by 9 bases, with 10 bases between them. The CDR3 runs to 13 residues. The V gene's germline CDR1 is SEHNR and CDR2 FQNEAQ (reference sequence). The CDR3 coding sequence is TGTGCCAGCAGCTTAGTCCTCGGGGGGCCCCAGCATTTT. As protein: CASSLVLGGPQHF.

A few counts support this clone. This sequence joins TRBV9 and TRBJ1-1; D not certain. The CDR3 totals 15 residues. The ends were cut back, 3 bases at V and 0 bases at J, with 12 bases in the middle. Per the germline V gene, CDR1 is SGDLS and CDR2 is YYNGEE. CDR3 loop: CASSARASMNTEAFF. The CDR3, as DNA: TGTGCCAGCAGCGCCCGAGCCTCGATGAACACTGAAGCTTTCTTT.

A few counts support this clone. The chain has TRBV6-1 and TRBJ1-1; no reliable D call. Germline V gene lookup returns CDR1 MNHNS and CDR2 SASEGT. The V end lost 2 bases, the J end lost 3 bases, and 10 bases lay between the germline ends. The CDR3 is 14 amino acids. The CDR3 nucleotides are TGTGCCAGCAGTGAAATCCCAGGATACACTGAAGCTTTCTTT. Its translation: CASSEIPGYTEAFF.

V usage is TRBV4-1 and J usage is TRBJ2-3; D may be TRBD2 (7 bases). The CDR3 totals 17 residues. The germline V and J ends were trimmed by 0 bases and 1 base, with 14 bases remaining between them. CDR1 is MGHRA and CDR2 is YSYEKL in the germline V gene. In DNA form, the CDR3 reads TGCGCCAGCAGCCAAGATCTAGGGGGGGCCGGCACAGATACGCAGTATTTT. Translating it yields CASSQDLGGAGTDTQYF.

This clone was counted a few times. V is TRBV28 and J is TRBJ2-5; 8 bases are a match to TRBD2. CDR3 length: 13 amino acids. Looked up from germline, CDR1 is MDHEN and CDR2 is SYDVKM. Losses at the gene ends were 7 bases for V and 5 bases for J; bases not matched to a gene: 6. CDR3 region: CASNTGGPETQYF. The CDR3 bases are TGTGCCAGCAACACGGGAGGGCCGGAGACCCAGTACTTC.

The CDR3 spells CAWSVTGGDTEAFF. The CDR3 DNA reads as TGTGCCTGGAGTGTAACAGGGGGGGACACTGAAGCTTTCTTT. The rearrangement links TRBV30 to TRBJ1-1, with 8 bases that match TRBD1. The CDR3 covers 14 residues. The germline CDR1 and CDR2 sequences are GTSNPN and SVGIG (reference sequence). J lost 3 bases, V lost 0 bases, and 3 bases had no gene match. The variable domain in full, completed from reference TRBV30 and TRBJ1-1, reads SQTIHQWPATLVQPVGSPLSLECTVEGTSNPNLYWYRQAAGRGLQLLFYSVGIGQISSEVPQNLSASRPQDRQFILSSKKLLLSDSGFYLCAWSVTGGDTEAFFGQGTRLTVV.

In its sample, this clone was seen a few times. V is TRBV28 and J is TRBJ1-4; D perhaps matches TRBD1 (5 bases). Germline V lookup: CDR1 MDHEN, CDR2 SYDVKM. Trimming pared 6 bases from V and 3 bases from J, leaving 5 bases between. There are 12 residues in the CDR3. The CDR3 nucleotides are TGTGCCAGCAGGACAGCTAATGAAAAACTGTTTTTT. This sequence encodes CASRTANEKLFF.

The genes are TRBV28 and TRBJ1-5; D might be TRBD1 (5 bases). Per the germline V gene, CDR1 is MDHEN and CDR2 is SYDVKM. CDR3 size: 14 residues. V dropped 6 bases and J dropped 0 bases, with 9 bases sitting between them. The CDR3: CASSLTGSNQPQHF. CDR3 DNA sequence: TGTGCCAGCAGCCTTACAGGTAGCAATCAGCCCCAGCATTTT.

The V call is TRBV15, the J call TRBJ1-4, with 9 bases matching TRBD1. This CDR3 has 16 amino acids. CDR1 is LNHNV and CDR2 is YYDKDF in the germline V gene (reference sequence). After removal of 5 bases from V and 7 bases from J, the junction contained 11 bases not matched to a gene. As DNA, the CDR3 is TGTGCCACCAGCGGGACAACAGGGGGCTTTGGTGAAAAACTGTTTTTT. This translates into CATSGTTGGFGEKLFF. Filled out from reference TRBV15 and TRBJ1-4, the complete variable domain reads DAMVIQNPRYQVTQFGKPVTLSCSQTLNHNVMYWYQQKSSQAPKLLFHYYDKDFNNEADTPDNFQSRRPNTSFCFLDIRSPGLGDTAMYLCATSGTTGGFGEKLFFGSGTQLSVL.

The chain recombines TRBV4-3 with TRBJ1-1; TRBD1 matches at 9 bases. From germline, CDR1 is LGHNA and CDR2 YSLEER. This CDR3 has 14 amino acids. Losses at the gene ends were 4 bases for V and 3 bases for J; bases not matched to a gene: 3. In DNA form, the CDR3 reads TGCGCCAGCAGCCTCCGGACAGGGGACACTGAAGCTTTCTTT. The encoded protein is CASSLRTGDTEAFF.

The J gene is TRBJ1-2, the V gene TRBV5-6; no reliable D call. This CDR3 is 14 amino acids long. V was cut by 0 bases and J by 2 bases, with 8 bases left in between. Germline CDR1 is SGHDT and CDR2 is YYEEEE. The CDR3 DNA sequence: TGTGCCAGCAGCTTGGTTCGCGAAAACTATGGCTACACCTTC. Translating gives CASSLVRENYGYTF.

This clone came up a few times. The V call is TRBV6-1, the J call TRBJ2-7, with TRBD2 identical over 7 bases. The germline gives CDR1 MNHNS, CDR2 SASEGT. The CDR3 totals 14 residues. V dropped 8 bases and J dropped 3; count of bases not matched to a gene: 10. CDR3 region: CASRDYRRNYEQYF. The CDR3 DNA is TGTGCCAGCCGGGACTATAGACGGAACTACGAGCAGTACTTC.

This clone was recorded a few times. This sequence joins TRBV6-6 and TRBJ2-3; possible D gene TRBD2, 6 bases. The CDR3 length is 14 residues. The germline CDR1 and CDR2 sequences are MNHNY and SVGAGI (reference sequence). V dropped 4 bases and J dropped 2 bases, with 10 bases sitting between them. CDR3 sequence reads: CASSSGTLTDTQYF. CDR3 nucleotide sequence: TGTGCCAGCAGTTCCGGGACTCTCACAGATACGCAGTATTTT.

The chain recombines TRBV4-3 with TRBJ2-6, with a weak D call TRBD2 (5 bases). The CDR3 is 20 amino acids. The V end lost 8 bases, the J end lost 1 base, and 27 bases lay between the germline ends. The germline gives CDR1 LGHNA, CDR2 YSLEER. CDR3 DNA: TGCGCCAGCGGCGAGTCGGCAGGAGGTTTACTTCTATCTGGGGCCAACGTCCTGACTTTC. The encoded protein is CASGESAGGLLLSGANVLTF.

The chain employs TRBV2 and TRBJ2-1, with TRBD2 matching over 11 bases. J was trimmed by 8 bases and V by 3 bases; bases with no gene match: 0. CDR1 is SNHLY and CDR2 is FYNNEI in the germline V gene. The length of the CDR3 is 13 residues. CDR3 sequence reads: CASSETSGDEQFF. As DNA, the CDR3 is TGTGCCAGCAGTGAGACTAGCGGGGATGAGCAGTTCTTC. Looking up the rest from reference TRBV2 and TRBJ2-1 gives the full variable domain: EPEVTQTPSHQVTQMGQEVILRCVPISNHLYFYWYRQILGQKVEFLVSFYNNEISEKSEIFDDQFSVERPDGSNFTLKIRSTKLEDSAMYFCASSETSGDEQFFGPGTRLTVL.

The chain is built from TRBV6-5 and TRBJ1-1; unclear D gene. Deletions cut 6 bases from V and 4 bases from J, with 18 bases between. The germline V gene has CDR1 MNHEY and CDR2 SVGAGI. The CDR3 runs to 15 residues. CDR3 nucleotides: TGTGCCAGCAGCCATAGAGGGTGGCGCGGCACTGAAGCTTTCTTT. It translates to CASSHRGWRGTEAFF.

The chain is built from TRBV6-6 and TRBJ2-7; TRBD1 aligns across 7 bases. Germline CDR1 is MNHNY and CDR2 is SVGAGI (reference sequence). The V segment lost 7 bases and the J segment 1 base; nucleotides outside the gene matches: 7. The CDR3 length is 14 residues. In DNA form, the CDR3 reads TGTGCCAGCACCGACAGGGAGCTTTCCTACGAGCAGTACTTC. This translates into CASTDRELSYEQYF.

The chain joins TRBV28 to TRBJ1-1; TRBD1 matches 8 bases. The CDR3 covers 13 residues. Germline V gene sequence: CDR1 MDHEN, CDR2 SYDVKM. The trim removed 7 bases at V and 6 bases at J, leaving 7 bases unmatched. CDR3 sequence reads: CASTIGTGPEAFF. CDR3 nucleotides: TGTGCCAGCACGATAGGGACAGGCCCTGAAGCTTTCTTT.

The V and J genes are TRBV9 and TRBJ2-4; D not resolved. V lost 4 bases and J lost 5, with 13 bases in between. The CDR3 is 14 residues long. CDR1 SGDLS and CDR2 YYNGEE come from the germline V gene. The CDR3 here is CASSLLPSENIQYF. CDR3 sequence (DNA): TGTGCCAGCAGCTTACTACCTTCCGAAAACATTCAGTACTTC.

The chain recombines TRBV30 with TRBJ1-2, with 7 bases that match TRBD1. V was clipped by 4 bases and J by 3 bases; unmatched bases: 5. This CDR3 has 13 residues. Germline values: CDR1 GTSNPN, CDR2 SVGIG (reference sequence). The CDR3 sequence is CAWTSGTDYGYTF. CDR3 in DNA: TGTGCCTGGACATCCGGGACAGACTATGGCTACACCTTC.